These 15 T cell receptor beta chains were all obtained from the same sample, sequenced in a study of CD8+ T cells in alopecia areata. Extraction and reverse transcription of RNA yielded cDNA as the sequencing template. Some clones are missing from TCRdb's copy, which holds only in-frame ones; the method was immunoSEQ multiplex PCR. The sample holds approximately 180,000 clones, around 63% seen once. This specimen was CD4+ T cells sorted from blood, taken at week 0. The receptors stem from a human donor with alopecia areata.

The chain employs TRBV4-3 and TRBJ2-4; TRBD2 matches at 7 bases. V trimming: 5 bases; J trimming: 8 bases; junction bases outside the gene matches: 18. Per germline, CDR1 LGHNA and CDR2 YSLEER. The CDR3 totals 17 residues. CDR3 sequence reads: CASSEGGGRGYGDIQYF. In DNA form, the CDR3 reads TGCGCCAGCAGCGAAGGCGGGGGACGGGGGTATGGGGACATTCAGTACTTC.

The genes are TRBV5-1 and TRBJ2-7, with TRBD1 identical over 10 bases. CDR1 SGHRS and CDR2 YFSETQ come from the germline V gene. This CDR3 contains 13 residues. The ends lost 0 bases at V and 6 bases at J; junction bases unmatched: 0. The CDR3 nucleotides are TGCGCCAGCAGCTTGGGGACAGGGGGCGAGCAGTACTTC. This encodes CASSLGTGGEQYF.

The CDR3 loop reads CAISDGTSTDTQYF. In nucleotides, the CDR3 is TGTGCCATCAGTGACGGGACTAGCACAGATACGCAGTATTTT. The rearrangement links TRBV10-3 to TRBJ2-3, with D perhaps TRBD2 (6 bases). Trimming stripped 3 bases from V and 0 bases from J, with 7 bases between. Per germline, CDR1 ENHRY and CDR2 SYGVKD. This CDR3 has 14 amino acids.

This clone was observed a few times. The chain employs TRBV9 and TRBJ2-3; D remains ambiguous. V was shortened by 4 bases and J by 3 bases, with 3 bases between the two germline ends. The CDR3 spans 11 residues. CDR1 and CDR2 (germline): SGDLS, YYNGEE. The CDR3 spells CASSLTDTQYF. CDR3 in DNA: TGTGCCAGCAGCCTAACAGATACGCAGTATTTT.

The V gene is TRBV29-1, the J gene TRBJ2-7; D assignment may be TRBD1 or TRBD2 (5 bases each). Germline CDR1 is SQVTM and CDR2 is ANQGSEA. The CDR3 extends over 12 amino acids. V was clipped by 6 bases and J by 6 bases, with 15 bases between them. CDR3 residues: CSVPGPLFEQYF. The CDR3 bases are TGCAGCGTGCCGGGACCCCTTTTCGAGCAGTACTTC.

The rearrangement uses TRBV30 and TRBJ2-3; 16 positions agree with TRBD2. The germline V gene encodes CDR1 GTSNPN and CDR2 SVGIG (reference sequence). V lost 0 bases, J lost 5 bases, and 5 bases stayed unmatched. CDR3 length: 17 amino acids. The CDR3 DNA follows: TGTGCCTGGAGTGTTGGGACTAGCGGGGGGGTAGGAGATACGCAGTATTTT. Translation: CAWSVGTSGGVGDTQYF.

The gene calls are TRBV27 and TRBJ2-7; 9 nucleotides match TRBD2. Looked up from germline, CDR1 is MNHEY and CDR2 is SMNVEV (reference sequence). This CDR3 spans 15 amino acids. With V trimmed by 2 bases and J by 4 bases, 6 bases remained unmatched. The CDR3: CASSLVASGVYEQYF. Written as DNA, the CDR3 is TGTGCCAGCAGTTTAGTGGCTAGCGGGGTGTACGAGCAGTACTTC.

The chain couples TRBV30 to TRBJ2-7, with D possibly matching TRBD1 (5 bases). The CDR3 contains 12 residues. With 4 bases removed from V and 2 bases from J, the gap between germline ends came to 9 bases. Germline V CDR1 and CDR2: GTSNPN, SVGIG (reference sequence). The CDR3 sequence is CAWKSGTYEQYF. The CDR3 DNA reads TGTGCCTGGAAGTCAGGGACCTACGAGCAGTACTTC.

This clone was seen just once. The CDR3 DNA follows: TGTGCCAGCAGCTCAAGGGTGGATCAGCCCCAGCATTTT. Residues: CASSSRVDQPQHF. The chain combines TRBV7-9 with TRBJ1-5; D gene ambiguous. CDR3 length: 13 amino acids. V lost 4 bases to trimming and J lost 5 bases, with 9 bases between them. Germline CDR1 reads SEHNR; CDR2 reads FQNEAQ (reference sequence).

Only a few counts were recorded for this clone. V gene TRBV29-1 combines with J gene TRBJ2-3; D possibly corresponds to TRBD1 (6 bases). The CDR3 runs to 10 residues. Germline CDR1 is SQVTM and CDR2 is ANQGSEA. V lost 7 bases and J lost 4, with 6 bases in between. The CDR3 loop reads CSGTADTQYF. The CDR3 DNA sequence: TGCAGCGGGACAGCAGATACGCAGTATTTT.

This chain connects TRBV30 to TRBJ2-3, with D perhaps assigned TRBD1 or TRBD2 (10 bases each). Trimming stripped 3 bases from V and 5 bases from J, with 30 bases between. CDR3 length: 19 residues. Germline CDR1 GTSNPN, CDR2 SVGIG (reference sequence). CDR3 DNA sequence: TGTGCCTGGAGCCCGACAGGGGGCCTACTAGCGGGGACCGGAGATACGCAGTATTTT. Its translation: CAWSPTGGLLAGTGDTQYF.

The chain carries TRBV29-1 and TRBJ2-1; 8 bases line up with TRBD2. Germline CDR1 and CDR2: SQVTM and ANQGSEA. The CDR3 spans 11 residues. The CDR3 is CRAGGVNEQFF. The CDR3, as DNA: TGCAGGGCGGGGGGAGTAAATGAGCAGTTCTTC.

The rearrangement uses TRBV14 and TRBJ2-1, with D perhaps matching TRBD2 (6 bases). Trimming shortened V by 4 bases and J by 5 bases, and 15 bases separated the two germline ends. In germline, CDR1 is SGHDN, CDR2 FVKESK. The CDR3 spans 15 residues. The CDR3 bases are TGTGCCAGCAGCCCCGGCGGGGCGATAAACAATGAGCAGTTCTTC. Protein sequence: CASSPGGAINNEQFF.

The V call is TRBV30, the J call TRBJ1-2; no reliable D call. Germline lookup yields CDR1 GTSNPN and CDR2 SVGIG (reference sequence). This CDR3 comprises 12 residues. Deletions cut 2 bases from V and 5 bases from J, with 9 bases between. The CDR3 DNA is TGTGCCTGGAGTTTCGCTCTTTATGGCTACACCTTC. The encoded protein is CAWSFALYGYTF.

The chain recombines TRBV29-1 with TRBJ2-7; D unclear. V gave up 4 bases and J gave up 0 bases, with 4 bases separating them. CDR3 length equals 11 residues. Germline V gene lookup returns CDR1 SQVTM and CDR2 ANQGSEA. DNA of the CDR3: TGCAGCGTTGGCTACTCCTACGAGCAGTACTTC. This sequence encodes CSVGYSYEQYF.